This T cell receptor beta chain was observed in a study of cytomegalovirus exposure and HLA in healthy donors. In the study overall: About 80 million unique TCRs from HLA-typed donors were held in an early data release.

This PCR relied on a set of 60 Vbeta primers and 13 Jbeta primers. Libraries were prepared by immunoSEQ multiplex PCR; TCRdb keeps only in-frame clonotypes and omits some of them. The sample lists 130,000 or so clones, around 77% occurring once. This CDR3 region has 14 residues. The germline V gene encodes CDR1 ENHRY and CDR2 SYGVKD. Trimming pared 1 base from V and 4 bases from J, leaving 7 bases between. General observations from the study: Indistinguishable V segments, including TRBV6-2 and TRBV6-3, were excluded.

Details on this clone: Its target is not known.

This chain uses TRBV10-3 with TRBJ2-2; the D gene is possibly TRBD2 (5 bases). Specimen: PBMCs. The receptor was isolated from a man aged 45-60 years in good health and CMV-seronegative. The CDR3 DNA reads TGTGCCATCAGTGAGTTAGAGGGCACCGGGGAGCTGTTTTTT. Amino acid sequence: CAISELEGTGELFF.